This T cell receptor beta chain was obtained from a study of T-cell memory formation after mild COVID-19. The CDR3 extends over 14 amino acids. Germline V gene data show CDR1 as LGHDT and CDR2 as YNNKEL (reference sequence). Trimming took 4 bases from V and 4 from J, leaving 13 bases between them. One entry per CDR3 protein, called by TCRdb with MiXCR from the 5' RACE reads. The table includes 150,000 to 200,000 distinct CDR3 sequences, roughly 17% detected once. Source material: PBMCs or a T cell subset sorted from them (not recorded which). The receptor was isolated from an adult woman who had mild COVID-19 (a few samples of this study predate the infection). Cell type and time point are not known. The chain carries TRBV3-1 and TRBJ1-1; possibly TRBD1 for D (6 bases). CDR3 nucleotide sequence: TGTGCCAGCAGCCTTTTAAAGGGGGGCACTGAAGCTTTCTTT. It specifies CASSLLKGGTEAFF.